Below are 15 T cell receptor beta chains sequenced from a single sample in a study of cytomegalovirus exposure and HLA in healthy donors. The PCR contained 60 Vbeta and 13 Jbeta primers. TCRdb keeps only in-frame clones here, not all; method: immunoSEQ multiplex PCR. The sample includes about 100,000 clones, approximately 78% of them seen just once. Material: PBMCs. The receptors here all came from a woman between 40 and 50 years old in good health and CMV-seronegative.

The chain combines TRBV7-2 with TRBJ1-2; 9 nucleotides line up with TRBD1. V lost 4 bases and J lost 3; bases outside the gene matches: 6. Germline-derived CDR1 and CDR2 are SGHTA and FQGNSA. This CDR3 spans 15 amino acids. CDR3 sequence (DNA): TGTGCCAGCAGCTCCCCCACAGGGGGCGACTATGGCTACACCTTC. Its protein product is CASSSPTGGDYGYTF.

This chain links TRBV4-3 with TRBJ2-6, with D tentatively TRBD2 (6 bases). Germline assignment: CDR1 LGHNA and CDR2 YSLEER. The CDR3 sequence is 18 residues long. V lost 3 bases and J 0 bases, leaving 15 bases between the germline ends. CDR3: CASSQSHGGSSGANVLTF. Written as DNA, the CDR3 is TGCGCCAGCAGCCAGAGCCATGGGGGGAGCTCTGGGGCCAACGTCCTGACTTTC.

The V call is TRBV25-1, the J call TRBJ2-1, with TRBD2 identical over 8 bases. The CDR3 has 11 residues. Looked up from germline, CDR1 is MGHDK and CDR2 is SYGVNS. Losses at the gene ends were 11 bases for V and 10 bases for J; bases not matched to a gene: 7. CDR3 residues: CAASGGREQFF. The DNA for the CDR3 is TGTGCCGCCTCGGGAGGGAGAGAGCAGTTCTTC. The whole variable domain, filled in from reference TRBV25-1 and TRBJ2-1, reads EADIYQTPRYLVIGTGKKITLECSQTMGHDKMYWYQQDPGMELHLIHYSYGVNSTEKGDLSSESTVSRIRTEHFPLTLESARPSHTSQYLCAASGGREQFFGPGTRLTVL.

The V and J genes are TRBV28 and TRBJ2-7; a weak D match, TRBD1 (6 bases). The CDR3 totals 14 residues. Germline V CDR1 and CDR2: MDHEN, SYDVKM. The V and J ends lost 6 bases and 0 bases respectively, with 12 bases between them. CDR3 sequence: CASRWTESSYEQYF. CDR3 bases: TGTGCCAGCAGGTGGACAGAGAGCTCCTACGAGCAGTACTTC.

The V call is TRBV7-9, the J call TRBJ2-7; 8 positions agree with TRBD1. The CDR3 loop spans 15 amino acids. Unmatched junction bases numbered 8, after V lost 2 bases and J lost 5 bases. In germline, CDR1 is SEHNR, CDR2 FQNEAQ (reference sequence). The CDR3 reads CASSLTQGAPHEQYF. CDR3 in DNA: TGTGCCAGCAGCTTAACCCAGGGGGCGCCCCACGAGCAGTACTTC.

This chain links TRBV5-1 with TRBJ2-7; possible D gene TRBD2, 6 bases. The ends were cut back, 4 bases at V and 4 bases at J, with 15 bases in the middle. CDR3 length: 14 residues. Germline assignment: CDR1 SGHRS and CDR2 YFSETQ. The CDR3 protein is CASSPEGRPYEQYF. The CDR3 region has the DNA TGCGCCAGCAGCCCGGAGGGACGACCGTACGAGCAGTACTTC.

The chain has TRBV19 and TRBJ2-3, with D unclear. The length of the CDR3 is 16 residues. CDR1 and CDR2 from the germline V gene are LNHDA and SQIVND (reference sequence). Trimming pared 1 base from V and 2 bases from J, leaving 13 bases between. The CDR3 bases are TGTGCCAGTAGTATAGTCTCCTACTATGCCACAGATACGCAGTATTTT. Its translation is CASSIVSYYATDTQYF.

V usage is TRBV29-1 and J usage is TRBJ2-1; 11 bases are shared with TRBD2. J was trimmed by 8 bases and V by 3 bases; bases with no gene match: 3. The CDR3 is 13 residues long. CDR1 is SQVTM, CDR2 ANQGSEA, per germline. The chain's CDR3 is CSVEASGRYEQFF. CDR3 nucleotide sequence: TGCAGCGTTGAGGCTAGCGGGAGGTATGAGCAGTTCTTC.

The chain's CDR3 is CASSIALAGGPLYNEQFF. CDR3 bases: TGTGCCAGTAGTATAGCGCTAGCGGGAGGGCCCCTCTACAATGAGCAGTTCTTC. The V call is TRBV19, the J call TRBJ2-1, with 12 bases matching TRBD2. Germline V gene lookup returns CDR1 LNHDA and CDR2 SQIVND (reference sequence). The CDR3 loop spans 18 amino acids. The ends lost 1 base at V and 3 bases at J; junction bases unmatched: 7.

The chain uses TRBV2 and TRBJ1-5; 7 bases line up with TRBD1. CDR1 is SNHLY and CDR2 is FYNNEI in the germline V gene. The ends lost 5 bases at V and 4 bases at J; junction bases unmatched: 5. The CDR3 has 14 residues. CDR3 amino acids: CASSLRQGNQPQHF. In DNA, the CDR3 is TGTGCCAGCAGTTTACGACAGGGAAATCAGCCCCAGCATTTT.

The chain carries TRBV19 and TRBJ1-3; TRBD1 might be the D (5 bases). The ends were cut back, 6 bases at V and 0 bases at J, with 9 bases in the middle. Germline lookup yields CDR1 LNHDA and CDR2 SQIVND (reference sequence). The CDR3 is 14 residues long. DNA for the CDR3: TGTGCCAGTAGGCACAGGAGCTCTGGAAACACCATATATTTT. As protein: CASRHRSSGNTIYF. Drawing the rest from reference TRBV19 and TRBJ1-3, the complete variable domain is DGGITQSPKYLFRKEGQNVTLSCEQNLNHDAMYWYRQDPGQGLRLIYYSQIVNDFQKGDIAEGYSVSREKKESFPLTVTSAQKNPTAFYLCASRHRSSGNTIYFGEGSWLTVV.

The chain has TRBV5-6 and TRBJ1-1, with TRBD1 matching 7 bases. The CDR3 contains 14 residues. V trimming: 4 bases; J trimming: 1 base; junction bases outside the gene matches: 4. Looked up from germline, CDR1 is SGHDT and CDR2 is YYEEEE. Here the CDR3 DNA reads TGTGCCAGCAGCGGGACAGCGGGGAACACTGAAGCTTTCTTT. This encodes CASSGTAGNTEAFF.

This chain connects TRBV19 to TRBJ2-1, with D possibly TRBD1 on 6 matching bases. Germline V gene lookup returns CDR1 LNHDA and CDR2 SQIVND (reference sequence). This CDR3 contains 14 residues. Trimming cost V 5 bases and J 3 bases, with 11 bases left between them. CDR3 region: CASSLQGSYNEQFF. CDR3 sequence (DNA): TGTGCCAGTAGTTTGCAGGGGAGCTACAATGAGCAGTTCTTC.

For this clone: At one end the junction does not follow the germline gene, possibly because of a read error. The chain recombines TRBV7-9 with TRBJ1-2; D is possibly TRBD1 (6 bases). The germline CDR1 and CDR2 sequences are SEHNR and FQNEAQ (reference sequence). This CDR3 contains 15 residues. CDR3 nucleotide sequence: TGTTCCAGCAGCCGCCTTGGGGGGGGCATCTATGGCTACACCTTC. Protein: CSSSRLGGGIYGYTF.

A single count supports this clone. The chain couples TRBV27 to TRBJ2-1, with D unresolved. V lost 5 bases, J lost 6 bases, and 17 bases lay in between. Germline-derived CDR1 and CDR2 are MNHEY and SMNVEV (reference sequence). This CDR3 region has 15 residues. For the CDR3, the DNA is TGTGCCAGCAGTCCCGTGGCTAGATCCGTCAATGAGCAGTTCTTC. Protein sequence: CASSPVARSVNEQFF.